Listed below are T cell receptor beta chains from one sample, sequenced in a study of blood T cell repertoires in COVID-19. The repertoire was sequenced with immunoSEQ multiplex PCR; TCRdb's copy has only in-frame clones and lacks some. Of about 160,000 clones detected, around four fifths appear once; the ten largest clones hold roughly 3.1%. The sequenced sample consisted of peripheral blood. Every receptor here comes from a man in his 70s with acute or convalescent COVID-19. The CDR3 runs from the conserved cysteine through the conserved F or W.

j_call: TRBJ1-2
v_call: TRBV19
cdr3_aa: CASSIVLTGPTNYGYTF

j_call: TRBJ1-6
v_call: TRBV6-4
cdr3_aa: CASSDFSGILHF

j_call: TRBJ2-5
v_call: TRBV19
cdr3_aa: CASSIDPAGGQETQYF

j_call: TRBJ2-3
v_call: TRBV3-1/TRBV3-2
cdr3_aa: CASSQVGGGTDTQYF

j_call: TRBJ1-2
v_call: TRBV2
cdr3_aa: CASSVADRTYGYTF

j_call: TRBJ2-1
v_call: TRBV19
cdr3_aa: CASSPRSYNEQFF

j_call: TRBJ1-1
v_call: TRBV28
cdr3_aa: CASSLPPEAFF

j_call: TRBJ1-1
v_call: TRBV29-1
cdr3_aa: CSVRQPLNTEAFF

j_call: TRBJ2-1
v_call: TRBV18
cdr3_aa: CASSPQYNEQFF

j_call: TRBJ2-2
v_call: TRBV2
cdr3_aa: CASSVETPNAGELFF

j_call: TRBJ2-3
v_call: TRBV30
cdr3_aa: CAWSRGGPSTDTQYF

j_call: TRBJ2-7
v_call: TRBV5-5
cdr3_aa: CASSPISGGAYEQYF

j_call: TRBJ1-1
v_call: TRBV5-6
cdr3_aa: CASSAVGGRGTEAFF